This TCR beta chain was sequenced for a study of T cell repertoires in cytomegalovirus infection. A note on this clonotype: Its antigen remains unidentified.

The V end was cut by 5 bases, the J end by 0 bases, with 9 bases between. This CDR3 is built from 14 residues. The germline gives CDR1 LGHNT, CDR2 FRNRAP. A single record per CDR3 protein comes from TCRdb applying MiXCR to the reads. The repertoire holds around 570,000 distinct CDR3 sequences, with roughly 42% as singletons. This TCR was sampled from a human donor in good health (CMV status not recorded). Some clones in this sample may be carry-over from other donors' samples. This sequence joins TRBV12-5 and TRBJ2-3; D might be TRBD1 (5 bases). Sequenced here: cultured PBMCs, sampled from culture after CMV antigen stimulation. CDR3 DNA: TGTGCTAGTGGTCTCGGACAAAGCACAGATACGCAGTATTTT. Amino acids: CASGLGQSTDTQYF.